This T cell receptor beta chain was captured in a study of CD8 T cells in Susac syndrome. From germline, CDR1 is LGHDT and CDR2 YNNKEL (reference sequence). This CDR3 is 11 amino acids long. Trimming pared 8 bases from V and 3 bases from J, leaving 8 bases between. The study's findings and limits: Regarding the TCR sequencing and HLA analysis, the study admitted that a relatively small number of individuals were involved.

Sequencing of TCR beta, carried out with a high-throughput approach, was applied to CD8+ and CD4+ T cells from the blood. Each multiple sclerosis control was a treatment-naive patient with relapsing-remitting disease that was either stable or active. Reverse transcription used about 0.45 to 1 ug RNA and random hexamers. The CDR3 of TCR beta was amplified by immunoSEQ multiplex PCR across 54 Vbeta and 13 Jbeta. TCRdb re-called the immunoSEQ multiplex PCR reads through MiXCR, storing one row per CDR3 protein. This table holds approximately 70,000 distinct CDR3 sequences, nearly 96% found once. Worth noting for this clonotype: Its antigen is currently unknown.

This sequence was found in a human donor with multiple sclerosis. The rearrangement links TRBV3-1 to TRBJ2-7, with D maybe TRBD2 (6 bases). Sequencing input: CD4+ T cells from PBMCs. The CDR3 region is CASGGLYEQYF. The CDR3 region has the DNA TGTGCCAGCGGGGGACTCTACGAGCAGTACTTC.